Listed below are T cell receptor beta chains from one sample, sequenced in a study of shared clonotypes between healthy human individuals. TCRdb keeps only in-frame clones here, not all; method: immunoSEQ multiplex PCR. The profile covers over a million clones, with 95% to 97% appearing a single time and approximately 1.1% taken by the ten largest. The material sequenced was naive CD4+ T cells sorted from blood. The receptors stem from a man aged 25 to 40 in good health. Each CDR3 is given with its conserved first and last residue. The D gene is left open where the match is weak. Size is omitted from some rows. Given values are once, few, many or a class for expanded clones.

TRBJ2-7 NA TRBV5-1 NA CASSLRTESIFYEQYF TGCGCCAGCAGCCTAAGGACAGAGTCAATTTTCTACGAGCAGTACTTC
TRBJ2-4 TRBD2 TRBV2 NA CASVEWGLAGGSKNIQYF TGTGCCAGCGTCGAATGGGGACTAGCGGGAGGTTCGAAAAACATTCAGTACTTC
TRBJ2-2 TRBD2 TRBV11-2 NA CASTRQGLAGDTGELFF TGTGCCAGCACCCGACAGGGACTAGCGGGAGATACCGGGGAGCTGTTTTTT
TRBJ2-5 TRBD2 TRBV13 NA CASTSLRLAGGNGQETQYF TGTGCCAGCACCTCACTCCGACTAGCGGGAGGCAACGGCCAAGAGACCCAGTACTTC
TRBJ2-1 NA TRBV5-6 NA CASSLVSRNEQFF TGTGCCAGCAGCTTGGTATCTAGGAATGAGCAGTTCTTC
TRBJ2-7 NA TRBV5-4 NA CASGKDSSSYEQYF TGTGCCAGCGGAAAGGACAGTTCCTCCTACGAGCAGTACTTC
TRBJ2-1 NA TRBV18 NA CASSPPGGLGNEQFF TGTGCCAGCTCCCCCCCCGGGGGGCTCGGCAATGAGCAGTTCTTC
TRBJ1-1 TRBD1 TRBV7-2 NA CASSSTGGSNTEAFF TGTGCCAGCAGCTCTACAGGGGGCTCGAACACTGAAGCTTTCTTT
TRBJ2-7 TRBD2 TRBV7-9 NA CASSLGGRRGSEQYF TGTGCCAGCAGCTTAGGCGGGAGGCGAGGGAGCGAGCAGTACTTC
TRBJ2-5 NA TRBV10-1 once CASSESVVETQYF TGCGCCAGCAGTGAGTCGGTCGTGGAGACCCAGTACTTC
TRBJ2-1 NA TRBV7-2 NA CASSLLRGAEQFF TGTGCCAGCAGCTTATTACGCGGGGCGGAGCAGTTCTTC
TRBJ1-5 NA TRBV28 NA CASSLNNNQPQHF TGTGCCAGCAGTTTGAACAACAATCAGCCCCAGCATTTT
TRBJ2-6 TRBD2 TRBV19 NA CASSIGVRSGRGEAGANVLTF TGTGCCAGTAGTATTGGAGTCAGAAGCGGGAGAGGCGAAGCTGGGGCCAACGTCCTGACTTTC
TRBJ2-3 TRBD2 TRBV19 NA CASSSFASGSTDTQYF TGTGCCAGTAGTTCCTTCGCTAGCGGGTCCACAGATACGCAGTATTTT
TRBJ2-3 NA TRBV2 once CASSGSGTQYF TGTGCCAGCAGTGGGTCTGGTACGCAGTATTTT
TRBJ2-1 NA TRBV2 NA CASSDPLSGSYNEQFF TGTGCCAGCAGTGACCCTCTGTCGGGCTCCTACAATGAGCAGTTCTTC
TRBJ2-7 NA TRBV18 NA CASSPRQKTYEQYF TGTGCCAGCTCACCACGCCAGAAGACCTACGAGCAGTACTTC
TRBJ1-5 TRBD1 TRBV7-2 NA CASSFQGDQPQHF TGTGCCAGCAGCTTCCAGGGGGATCAGCCCCAGCATTTT
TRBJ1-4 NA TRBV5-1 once CASSFGTGSGEKLFF TGCGCCAGCAGCTTCGGGACGGGGAGTGGTGAAAAACTGTTTTTT
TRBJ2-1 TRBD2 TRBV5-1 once CATSYGTSGSNEQFF TGCGCCACCTCGTACGGGACTAGCGGGAGCAATGAGCAGTTCTTC
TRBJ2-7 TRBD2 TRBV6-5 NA CASRRLAGMSEQYF TGTGCCAGCCGACGACTAGCGGGAATGAGCGAGCAGTACTTC
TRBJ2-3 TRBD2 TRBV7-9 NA CASSPPSGRAHQDTQYF TGTGCCAGCAGCCCACCCAGCGGGAGGGCCCATCAAGATACGCAGTATTTT
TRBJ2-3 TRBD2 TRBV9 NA CASSHTTLAETTDTQYF TGTGCCAGCAGTCACACGACCCTAGCGGAGACCACAGATACGCAGTATTTT
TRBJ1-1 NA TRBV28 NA CASSGRTEAFF TGTGCCAGCAGCGGTCGCACTGAAGCTTTCTTT
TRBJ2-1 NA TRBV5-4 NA CASSPSVYNEQFF TGTGCCAGCAGCCCTAGCGTCTACAATGAGCAGTTCTTC
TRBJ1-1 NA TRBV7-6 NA CASSLEVGTMNTEAFF TGTGCCAGCAGCTTAGAGGTCGGAACCATGAACACTGAAGCTTTCTTT
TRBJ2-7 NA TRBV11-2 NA CASSVTKSSYEQYF TGTGCCAGCAGCGTCACGAAGAGCTCCTACGAGCAGTACTTC
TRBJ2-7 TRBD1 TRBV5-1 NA CASSWAGTASYEQYF TGCGCCAGCAGTTGGGCCGGGACAGCCTCCTACGAGCAGTACTTC
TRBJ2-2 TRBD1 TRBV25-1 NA CASGPDRATGELFF TGTGCCAGCGGCCCGGACAGGGCCACCGGGGAGCTGTTTTTT
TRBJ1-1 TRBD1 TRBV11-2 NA CASSPYGKGARHTEAFF TGTGCCAGCAGCCCCTATGGAAAGGGGGCAAGGCACACTGAAGCTTTCTTT
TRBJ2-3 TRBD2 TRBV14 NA CASSPGLAPDTQYF TGTGCCAGCAGCCCCGGACTAGCTCCAGATACGCAGTATTTT
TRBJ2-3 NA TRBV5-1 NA CASRSLVGRASTDTQYF TGCGCCAGCCGTTCGCTCGTGGGCAGGGCGAGCACAGATACGCAGTATTTT
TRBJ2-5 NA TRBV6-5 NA CASSRRGRGQTQYF TGTGCCAGCAGCCGACGAGGCAGGGGACAGACCCAGTACTTC
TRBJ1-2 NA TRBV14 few CASSHYEGEYGYTF TGTGCCAGCAGCCACTATGAAGGGGAATATGGCTACACCTTC
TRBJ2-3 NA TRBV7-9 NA CASSLGQDTDTQYF TGTGCCAGCAGCTTAGGCCAGGACACAGATACGCAGTATTTT
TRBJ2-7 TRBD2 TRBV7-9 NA CASSGLLGGRPYEQYF TGTGCCAGCAGCGGACTACTTGGCGGGAGACCGTACGAGCAGTACTTC
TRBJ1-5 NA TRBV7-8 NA CASSSGQISNQPQHF TGTGCCAGCAGCTCTGGACAAATCAGCAATCAGCCCCAGCATTTT
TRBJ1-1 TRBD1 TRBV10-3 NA CAIKTGTVNTEAFF TGTGCCATCAAGACCGGGACAGTTAACACTGAAGCTTTCTTT
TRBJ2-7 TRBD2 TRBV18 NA CASSLLRTSREYEQYF TGTGCCAGCTCACTCCTACGGACTAGCAGGGAGTACGAGCAGTACTTC
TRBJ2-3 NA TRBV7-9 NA CASSLGLSTDTQYF TGTGCCAGCAGCTTGGGTTTAAGCACAGATACGCAGTATTTT
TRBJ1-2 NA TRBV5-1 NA CASSLSLAGDGYTF TGCGCCAGCAGCTTGTCCTTAGCTGGGGACGGCTACACCTTC
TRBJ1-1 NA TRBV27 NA CASIDIERTEAFF TGTGCCAGCATCGACATAGAACGGACTGAAGCTTTCTTT
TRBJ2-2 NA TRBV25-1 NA CASSLGTGTGELFF TGTGCCAGCAGTCTGGGTACCGGCACCGGGGAGCTGTTTTTT
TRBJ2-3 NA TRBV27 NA CASSLDARDTQYF TGTGCCAGCAGCCTTGATGCCCGTGATACGCAGTATTTT
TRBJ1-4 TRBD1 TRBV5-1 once CASSRDRVSEKLFF TGCGCCAGCAGCCGTGACAGGGTTAGCGAAAAACTGTTTTTT
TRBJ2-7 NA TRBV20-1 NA CSAELYEQYF TGCAGTGCCGAACTCTACGAGCAGTACTTC
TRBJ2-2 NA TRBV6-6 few CASSYTGYTGELFF TGTGCCAGCAGCTATACAGGGTACACCGGGGAGCTGTTTTTT
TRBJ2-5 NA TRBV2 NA CASSDVGQETQYF TGTGCCAGCAGTGATGTAGGCCAAGAGACCCAGTACTTC
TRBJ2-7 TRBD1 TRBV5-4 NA CASSLAGGVSYEQYF TGTGCCAGCAGCTTGGCAGGGGGAGTTTCCTACGAGCAGTACTTC
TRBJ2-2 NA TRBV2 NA CASSESGELFF TGTGCCAGCAGTGAATCCGGGGAGCTGTTTTTT
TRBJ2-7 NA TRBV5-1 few CASSLDRVVSYEQYF TGCGCCAGCAGCTTGGACAGGGTTGTGTCCTACGAGCAGTACTTC
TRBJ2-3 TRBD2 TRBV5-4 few CASSSGLGTDTQYF TGTGCCAGCAGCTCGGGACTAGGCACAGATACGCAGTATTTT
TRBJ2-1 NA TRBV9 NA CASSVTGSVSYNEQFF TGTGCCAGCAGCGTAACCGGGAGTGTCTCCTACAATGAGCAGTTCTTC
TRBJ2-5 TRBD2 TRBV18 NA CASSPLAGVGETQYF TGTGCCAGCTCACCTCTAGCGGGAGTGGGAGAGACCCAGTACTTC
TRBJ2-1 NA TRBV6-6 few CASSYSASFNEQFF TGTGCCAGCAGTTACTCAGCTAGTTTTAATGAGCAGTTCTTC
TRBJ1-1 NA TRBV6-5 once CASSLRTGPNTEAFF TGTGCCAGCAGCCTCCGAACAGGGCCGAACACTGAAGCTTTCTTT
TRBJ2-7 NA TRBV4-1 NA CASSQVDGRGGEQYF TGCGCCAGCAGCCAAGTAGACGGCAGGGGAGGCGAGCAGTACTTC
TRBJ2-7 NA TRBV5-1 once CASSLGGRPYEQYF TGCGCCAGCAGCTTGGGGGGGAGGCCCTACGAGCAGTACTTC